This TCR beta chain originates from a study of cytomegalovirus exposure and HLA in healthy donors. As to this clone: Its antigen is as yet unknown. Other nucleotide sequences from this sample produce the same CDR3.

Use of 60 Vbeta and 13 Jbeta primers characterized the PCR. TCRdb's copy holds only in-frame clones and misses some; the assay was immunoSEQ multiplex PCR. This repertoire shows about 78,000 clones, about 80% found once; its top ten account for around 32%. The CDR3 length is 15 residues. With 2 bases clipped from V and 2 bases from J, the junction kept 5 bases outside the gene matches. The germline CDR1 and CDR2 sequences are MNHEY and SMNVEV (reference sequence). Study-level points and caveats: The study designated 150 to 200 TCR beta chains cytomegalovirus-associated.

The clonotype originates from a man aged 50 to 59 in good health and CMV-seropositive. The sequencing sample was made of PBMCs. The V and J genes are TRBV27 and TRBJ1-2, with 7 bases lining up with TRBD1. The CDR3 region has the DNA TGTGCCAGCAGTTTACAGGGACAGACGAACTATGGCTACACCTTC. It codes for CASSLQGQTNYGYTF.